One and the same sample provided the 5 T cell receptor beta chains below, sequenced in a study of blood T cell repertoires in COVID-19. Using immunoSEQ multiplex PCR, the repertoire was profiled, and TCRdb retains in-frame clones only, with some absent. The sample has some 240,000 clones; around 80% are singletons. The sequencing input was PBMCs or T cells enriched from blood (not recorded which). These receptors all come from a man aged 30-40 years with acute COVID-19.

The V call is TRBV6-5, the J call TRBJ1-1, with 10 nucleotides matching TRBD1. V trimming: 6 bases; J trimming: 0 bases; junction bases outside the gene matches: 4. Germline V gene lookup returns CDR1 MNHEY and CDR2 SVGAGI. The CDR3 covers 15 residues. CDR3 in DNA: TGTGCCAGCAGGGACAGGGGGTTAATGAACACTGAAGCTTTCTTT. Protein: CASRDRGLMNTEAFF.

This clone was seen a handful of times. This chain connects TRBV19 to TRBJ1-5; 7 positions match TRBD1. V lost 7 bases, J lost 5 bases, and 5 bases stayed unmatched. This CDR3 is built from 13 residues. The germline V gene encodes CDR1 LNHDA and CDR2 SQIVND (reference sequence). CDR3 sequence: CASMGQYHQPQHF. In DNA, the CDR3 is TGTGCCAGTATGGGACAGTACCATCAGCCCCAGCATTTT.

The chain combines TRBV18 with TRBJ2-3; TRBD2 is a possible D gene (5 bases). CDR1 is KGHSH, CDR2 LQKENI, per germline. Trimming stripped 4 bases from V and 5 bases from J, with 10 bases between. The CDR3 has 13 residues. The CDR3 spells CASSRGLVDTQYF. The CDR3, as DNA: TGTGCCAGCTCACGAGGGTTGGTAGATACGCAGTATTTT.

The chain joins TRBV7-9 to TRBJ1-4, with D tentatively TRBD1 (5 bases). Trimming removed 5 bases at V and 7 bases at J, with 8 bases between. Germline V gives CDR1 SEHNR, CDR2 FQNEAQ (reference sequence). The CDR3 has 12 amino acids. DNA of the CDR3: TGTGCCAGCAGCCCGGGGGGTGAAAAACTGTTTTTT. This codes for CASSPGGEKLFF.

This clone was counted many times. The V and J genes are TRBV6-5 and TRBJ1-2; D is undetermined. The CDR3 spans 15 residues. Trimming cost V 3 bases and J 4 bases, with 15 bases left between them. Germline V gene data show CDR1 as MNHEY and CDR2 as SVGAGI. The DNA for the CDR3 is TGTGCCAGCAGTTATCAAATGGGCCTCGCCTATGGCTACACCTTC. As protein: CASSYQMGLAYGYTF.